The 6 T cell receptor beta chains listed next were all sequenced from one sample in a study of blood T cell repertoires in COVID-19. Clones were read by immunoSEQ multiplex PCR, and TCRdb kept only the in-frame ones, dropping some. The table has 150,000 to 200,000 clones, 70% to 90% seen once; the top ten hold approximately 7%. Source material: peripheral blood. The origin of the receptors is a man between 45 and 60 years old with active or convalescent COVID-19.

The chain uses TRBV7-2 and TRBJ2-5, with 8 positions matching TRBD2. The germline CDR1 and CDR2 sequences are SGHTA and FQGNSA. This CDR3 has 12 residues. With V trimmed by 8 bases and J by 4 bases, 3 bases remained unmatched. CDR3 loop: CASGREVETQYF. The CDR3 nucleotides read TGTGCCAGCGGGCGGGAGGTAGAGACCCAGTACTTC.

The J gene is TRBJ2-7, the V gene TRBV25-1; unclear D gene. The V gene's germline CDR1 is MGHDK and CDR2 SYGVNS. Trimming took 5 bases from V and 12 from J, leaving 20 bases between them. The CDR3 sequence is 13 residues long. This chain's CDR3 is CASSRWADGPRYF. The CDR3 DNA sequence: TGTGCCAGCAGTCGATGGGCCGACGGCCCCAGGTACTTC.

The chain has TRBV14 and TRBJ2-5, with 13 bases fitting TRBD2. The CDR3 extends over 15 amino acids. CDR1 is SGHDN, CDR2 FVKESK, per germline. Germline trimming cut 6 bases from V and 4 bases from J; bases unmatched to any gene: 5. In DNA, the CDR3 is TGTGCCAGCAGTAGGACTAGCGGGAGAGGAGAGACCCAGTACTTC. This gives the protein CASSRTSGRGETQYF.

The chain joins TRBV18 to TRBJ1-1; 7 nucleotides align to TRBD1. With 0 bases clipped from V and 4 bases from J, the junction kept 8 bases outside the gene matches. The germline gives CDR1 KGHSH, CDR2 LQKENI. This CDR3 region has 16 residues. This chain's CDR3 is CASSPPNRDRATEAFF. DNA for the CDR3: TGTGCCAGCTCACCACCGAATAGGGACAGAGCCACTGAAGCTTTCTTT.

The chain has TRBV7-2 and TRBJ2-3; TRBD2 matches 8 bases. The germline V gene encodes CDR1 SGHTA and CDR2 FQGNSA. Losses at the gene ends were 6 bases for V and 1 base for J; bases not matched to a gene: 6. The CDR3 runs to 15 residues. The CDR3 region has the DNA TGTGCCAGCAGTGCCCAGACTAGCGGCACAGATACGCAGTATTTT. Translated: CASSAQTSGTDTQYF.

A single count supports this clone. The chain uses TRBV11-3 and TRBJ2-7; possible D gene TRBD1, 5 bases. The CDR3 totals 14 residues. The V and J ends lost 7 bases and 7 bases respectively, with 20 bases between them. Germline CDR1 reads SGHNT; CDR2 reads YENEEA. This CDR3 reads CASTSGADAWEQYF. The CDR3 nucleotides are TGTGCCAGCACCAGTGGGGCGGACGCTTGGGAGCAGTACTTC.